This entry lists 27 T cell receptor beta chains sequenced from one sample in a study of shared clonotypes between healthy human individuals. Cells designated naive CD8 were CD45RO-negative and were positively selected for CCR7, with terminally differentiated effector memory CD45RA+ cells excluded. TCRdb keeps only in-frame clones here, not all; method: immunoSEQ multiplex PCR. The sample includes hundreds of thousands of clones, around 96% of them seen just once. The specimen was naive CD8+ T cells sorted from blood. These receptors were taken from a woman in her 30s in good health.

This clone was counted a single time. The CDR3 nucleotides read TGTGCCAGCAGCGGACAGGCATCTGGAAACACCATATATTTT. Translating gives CASSGQASGNTIYF. This rearrangement joins TRBV7-9 to TRBJ1-3; TRBD1 agrees at 7 bases. With V trimmed by 5 bases and J by 1 base, 2 bases remained unmatched. This CDR3 region has 14 residues. Germline V CDR1 and CDR2: SEHNR, FQNEAQ (reference sequence). The full variable domain, rest sourced from reference TRBV7-9 and TRBJ1-3, is DTGVSQNPRHKITKRGQNVTFRCDPISEHNRLYWYRQTLGQGPEFLTYFQNEAQLEKSRLLSDRFSAERPKGSFSTLEIQRTEQGDSAMYLCASSGQASGNTIYFGEGSWLTVV.

The chain joins TRBV27 to TRBJ2-7; D tentatively fits TRBD1 or TRBD2 (5 bases each). Germline assignment: CDR1 MNHEY and CDR2 SMNVEV (reference sequence). V lost 8 bases and J 3 bases, leaving 11 bases between the germline ends. The CDR3 runs to 12 residues. Written as DNA, the CDR3 is TGTGCCAGCGGCCGTGGGGGCTACGAGCAGTACTTC. It yields the protein CASGRGGYEQYF.

V usage is TRBV5-4 and J usage is TRBJ2-7; 12 bases map to TRBD2. CDR1 is SGHNT and CDR2 is YYREEE in the germline V gene (reference sequence). The junction had 0 bases not matched to a gene; V was cut back by 3 bases and J by 5 bases. The CDR3 covers 13 residues. The CDR3 loop reads CASSSSGRDEQYF. As DNA, the CDR3 is TGTGCCAGCAGCTCTAGCGGGAGGGACGAGCAGTACTTC.

J is TRBJ2-5 and V is TRBV13; D not resolved. The DNA end is a closer match to TRBJ2-7, so the J assignment may be wrong. CDR1 and CDR2 (germline): PRHDT, FYEKMQ (reference sequence). The CDR3 is 13 amino acids. Written as DNA, the CDR3 is TGTGCCAGCAGCTCGCAGAGCTCCTACGAGCAGTACTTC. Translated: CASSSQSSYEQYF.

This chain joins TRBV11-2 and TRBJ2-7; a weak D match, TRBD1 (6 bases). The germline V gene has CDR1 SGHAT and CDR2 FQNNGV. The CDR3 consists of 13 residues. V shed 11 bases and J shed 3 bases, with 17 bases lying between them. CDR3 DNA sequence: TGTGCCTGGGGGCAGGGCGAGGGCTACGAGCAGTACTTC. It encodes CAWGQGEGYEQYF.

The chain uses TRBV28 and TRBJ1-6; D is unresolved. CDR1 is MDHEN and CDR2 is SYDVKM in the germline V gene. V lost 2 bases, J lost 8 bases, and 7 bases lay in between. The CDR3 extends over 13 amino acids. In DNA, the CDR3 is TGTGCCAGCAGTTTAGTTACGGATTCACCCCTCCACTTT. Protein: CASSLVTDSPLHF. Supplemented by reference TRBV28 and TRBJ1-6, the full variable domain reads DVKVTQSSRYLVKRTGEKVFLECVQDMDHENMFWYRQDPGLGLRLIYFSYDVKMKEKGDIPEGYSVSREKKERFSLILESASTNQTSMYLCASSLVTDSPLHFGNGTRLTVT.

J is TRBJ2-1 and V is TRBV11-2; 9 positions match TRBD1. Trimming took 10 bases from V and 8 from J; bases not matched to a gene: 21. The CDR3 consists of 17 residues. Germline CDR1 reads SGHAT; CDR2 reads FQNNGV. CDR3 bases: TGTGCCATCTTACACCCGGAGGTTGACAGGGGGACATATGAGCAGTTCTTC. Translated, it gives CAILHPEVDRGTYEQFF.

The chain joins TRBV2 to TRBJ2-7; 8 bases are a match to TRBD2. J was trimmed by 1 base and V by 3 bases; bases with no gene match: 11. This CDR3 is 17 amino acids long. The germline V gene encodes CDR1 SNHLY and CDR2 FYNNEI. This CDR3 reads CASSERLNPGGSYEQYF. The CDR3 nucleotides read TGTGCCAGCAGTGAGAGGCTCAATCCGGGAGGGTCCTACGAGCAGTACTTC.

V gene TRBV6-5 combines with J gene TRBJ1-1; no firm D call. Germline V CDR1 and CDR2: MNHEY, SVGAGI. V gave up 5 bases and J gave up 4 bases, with 11 bases separating them. The CDR3 covers 13 residues. The CDR3 DNA is TGTGCCAGCAGTGCCGGGAGTGGCACTGAAGCTTTCTTT. This encodes CASSAGSGTEAFF.

This chain joins TRBV5-6 and TRBJ2-1, with TRBD2 matching over 11 bases. This CDR3 region has 17 residues. J lost 0 bases, V lost 5 bases, and 7 bases had no gene match. Germline CDR1 reads SGHDT; CDR2 reads YYEEEE. Here the CDR3 reads CASSGGLAVNSYNEQFF. CDR3 nucleotide sequence: TGTGCCAGCAGTGGGGGACTAGCGGTGAACTCCTACAATGAGCAGTTCTTC.

The genes are TRBV7-9 and TRBJ2-3; D remains unclear. Trimming took 4 bases from V and 2 from J, leaving 22 bases between them. The CDR3 has 18 residues. The germline gives CDR1 SEHNR, CDR2 FQNEAQ (reference sequence). In DNA form, the CDR3 reads TGTGCCAGCAGCTCGCAACGTGAAGCACATCCGAACACAGATACGCAGTATTTT. It yields the protein CASSSQREAHPNTDTQYF.

V gene TRBV7-8 combines with J gene TRBJ2-1; D possibly corresponds to TRBD2 (5 bases). There are 15 residues in the CDR3. The germline V gene has CDR1 SGHVS and CDR2 FQNEAQ. Deletions cut 6 bases from V and 7 bases from J, with 19 bases between. The CDR3 nucleotides read TGTGCCAGCAGTCCTCGGAGGACTCTAAGTAATGAGCAGTTCTTC. Translated, it gives CASSPRRTLSNEQFF.

The chain uses TRBV28 and TRBJ1-2; 7 bases agree with TRBD1. Germline V gives CDR1 MDHEN, CDR2 SYDVKM. CDR3 size: 13 residues. The ends lost 4 bases at V and 4 bases at J; junction bases unmatched: 3. The CDR3: CASSSTGIYGYTF. CDR3 nucleotide sequence: TGTGCCAGCAGTTCGACAGGGATCTATGGCTACACCTTC.

This rearrangement joins TRBV28 to TRBJ2-7; no clear D gene. The CDR3 loop spans 16 amino acids. Germline V gives CDR1 MDHEN, CDR2 SYDVKM. Trimming cost V 4 bases and J 2 bases, with 18 bases left between them. The CDR3 bases are TGTGCCAGCAGTTCCCGGCTAGTGTGGGGAACCTACGAGCAGTACTTC. This sequence encodes CASSSRLVWGTYEQYF.

Turning to this clone: Other DNA sequences in this specimen translate into the identical CDR3. The chain employs TRBV5-6 and TRBJ2-7; D not resolved. Germline V gene sequence: CDR1 SGHDT, CDR2 YYEEEE. Trimming removed 2 bases from V and 1 base from J, with 10 bases in between. This CDR3 is 14 amino acids long. CDR3 nucleotide sequence: TGTGCCAGCAGCTTAGCTGGACGGTCCTACGAGCAGTACTTC. Encoded protein: CASSLAGRSYEQYF. The full variable domain, rest sourced from reference TRBV5-6 and TRBJ2-7, is DAGVTQSPTHLIKTRGQQVTLRCSPKSGHDTVSWYQQALGQGPQFIFQYYEEEERQRGNFPDRFSGHQFPNYSSELNVNALLLGDSALYLCASSLAGRSYEQYFGPGTRLTVT.

The J gene is TRBJ1-4, the V gene TRBV5-1; D call uncertain. CDR1 and CDR2 (germline): SGHRS, YFSETQ. V lost 0 bases, J lost 3 bases, and 9 bases lay in between. This CDR3 has 15 residues. The CDR3 DNA reads TGCGCCAGCAGCTTGGGACACGCCTCTAATGAAAAACTGTTTTTT. This gives the protein CASSLGHASNEKLFF.

A single count supports this clone. The chain recombines TRBV27 with TRBJ2-1, with TRBD2 matching over 8 bases. Germline CDR1 and CDR2: MNHEY and SMNVEV (reference sequence). The trim removed 8 bases at V and 8 bases at J, leaving 8 bases unmatched. The CDR3 extends over 13 amino acids. CDR3 residues: CASFGSGKDEQFF. The CDR3 DNA reads TGTGCCAGCTTCGGTAGCGGGAAGGATGAGCAGTTCTTC.

The rearrangement joins TRBV19 to TRBJ1-1, with 7 bases aligning to TRBD1. There are 15 residues in the CDR3. The V and J ends lost 6 bases and 1 base, in that order; junction bases with no gene match: 8. Germline V gives CDR1 LNHDA, CDR2 SQIVND (reference sequence). CDR3 sequence: CASSLSGTENTEAFF. DNA of the CDR3: TGTGCCAGTAGCCTCTCCGGGACAGAGAACACTGAAGCTTTCTTT.

The DNA of the CDR3 is TGTGCCAGCAGTGAATTGGGGCAGCCATACTCCTACGAGCAGTACTTC. Translated, it gives CASSELGQPYSYEQYF. The chain combines TRBV6-1 with TRBJ2-7; tentatively, D is TRBD1 (5 bases). The CDR3 loop spans 16 amino acids. CDR1 and CDR2 (germline): MNHNS, SASEGT. Trimming removed 2 bases at V and 0 bases at J, with 14 bases between.

This CDR3 reads CASSEESSYNEQFF. In nucleotides, the CDR3 is TGTGCCAGCAGTGAGGAGAGCTCCTACAATGAGCAGTTCTTC. The genes are TRBV27 and TRBJ2-1; D unresolved. Germline V lookup: CDR1 MNHEY, CDR2 SMNVEV (reference sequence). The CDR3 covers 14 residues. V gave up 5 bases and J gave up 0 bases, with 8 bases separating them.

This clone has a handful of counts. This sequence joins TRBV27 and TRBJ2-1, with D unclear. This CDR3 has 12 residues. The germline CDR1 and CDR2 sequences are MNHEY and SMNVEV (reference sequence). V lost 0 bases and J 6 bases, leaving 3 bases between the germline ends. CDR3 nucleotides: TGTGCCAGCAGTTTATCTGCCAATGAGCAGTTCTTC. Its translation: CASSLSANEQFF.

The chain couples TRBV19 to TRBJ2-2; tentative D call: TRBD2 (5 bases). V shed 7 bases and J shed 7 bases, with 10 bases lying between them. The CDR3 runs to 12 residues. CDR1 is LNHDA and CDR2 is SQIVND in the germline V gene (reference sequence). The CDR3 DNA follows: TGTGCCAGTACCGGGGAAAACGGGGAGCTGTTTTTT. Translated: CASTGENGELFF.

This chain uses TRBV9 with TRBJ1-2; TRBD1 agrees at 7 bases. The length of the CDR3 is 17 residues. Germline-derived CDR1 and CDR2 are SGDLS and YYNGEE. With 4 bases clipped from V and 3 bases from J, the junction kept 15 bases outside the gene matches. The CDR3 loop is CASSKGRGTDIYYGYTF. CDR3 nucleotides: TGTGCCAGCAGCAAAGGCCGGGGGACAGACATTTACTATGGCTACACCTTC.

This sequence joins TRBV11-2 and TRBJ1-4; D remains ambiguous. Germline assignment: CDR1 SGHAT and CDR2 FQNNGV. CDR3 size: 18 residues. V was pared by 0 bases and J by 0 bases, with 14 bases between. This chain's CDR3 is CASSLDGRGVATNEKLFF. In DNA, the CDR3 is TGTGCCAGCAGCTTAGACGGTCGTGGGGTAGCAACTAATGAAAAACTGTTTTTT. Based on the CDR3 plus reference TRBV11-2 and TRBJ1-4, the full variable domain is EAGVAQSPRYKIIEKRQSVAFWCNPISGHATLYWYQQILGQGPKLLIQFQNNGVVDDSQLPKDRFSAERLKGVDSTLKIQPAKLEDSAVYLCASSLDGRGVATNEKLFFGSGTQLSVL.

V and J are TRBV6-1 and TRBJ2-1; 7 bases align to TRBD2. Looked up from germline, CDR1 is MNHNS and CDR2 is SASEGT. V shed 5 bases and J 10 bases; nucleotides not matched to a gene: 8. The CDR3 is made up of 13 amino acids. The CDR3 nucleotides read TGTGCCAGCAGTAAAAAACTAGCGTTGGAGCAGTTCTTC. It codes for CASSKKLALEQFF.

The chain combines TRBV19 with TRBJ2-3, with no clear D. The CDR3 has 17 amino acids. The V end was cut by 4 bases, the J end by 2 bases, with 19 bases between. The germline V gene has CDR1 LNHDA and CDR2 SQIVND (reference sequence). The CDR3 is CASSTRTDSPNTDTQYF. The CDR3 DNA follows: TGTGCCAGTAGTACTCGAACTGACTCACCCAACACAGATACGCAGTATTTT.

This clone is a singleton in its sample. The chain employs TRBV4-1 and TRBJ1-1; D is unclear. CDR1 is MGHRA, CDR2 YSYEKL, per germline. With 2 bases removed from V and 1 base from J, the gap between germline ends came to 8 bases. The CDR3 runs to 14 residues. The CDR3 sequence: CASSQTAGNTEAFF. The CDR3 DNA is TGCGCCAGCAGCCAAACGGCGGGGAACACTGAAGCTTTCTTT.